The 8 T cell receptor beta chains below all came from one sample that was sequenced in a study of blood T cell repertoires in COVID-19. The table came from immunoSEQ multiplex PCR; TCRdb's copy has only in-frame clones and leaves some out. This sample carries 180,000 or so clones, 85% to 90% of them seen once, and the ten largest clones take 0.99%. The sample comprised peripheral blood. The origin of the receptors is a man between 18 and 35 years old with acute or convalescent COVID-19.

The chain joins TRBV30 to TRBJ1-4; 7 bases are a match to TRBD1. J was trimmed by 7 bases and V by 4 bases; bases with no gene match: 9. The germline CDR1 and CDR2 sequences are GTSNPN and SVGIG (reference sequence). CDR3 length equals 14 residues. The CDR3 reads CAWTTPGQFEKLFF. CDR3 DNA sequence: TGTGCCTGGACGACTCCGGGACAGTTTGAAAAACTGTTTTTT.

The chain employs TRBV2 and TRBJ1-5, with no clear D. The CDR3 sequence is 14 residues long. Trimming left V 5 bases short and J 6 bases short, with 14 bases between. Germline V lookup: CDR1 SNHLY, CDR2 FYNNEI. The CDR3 is CASSWGEAPQPQHF. CDR3 DNA: TGTGCCAGCAGTTGGGGAGAGGCCCCTCAGCCCCAGCATTTT.

The rearrangement uses TRBV23-1 and TRBJ1-4, with 8 bases that match TRBD1. TRBV23-1 is an ORF, with its function uncertain. After removal of 3 bases from V and 2 bases from J, the junction contained 8 bases not matched to a gene. The CDR3 has 17 residues. DNA of the CDR3: TGCGCCAGCAGTCAGGCAGGGGGCGGGTCGACTAATGAAAAACTGTTTTTT. The encoded protein is CASSQAGGGSTNEKLFF.

The chain carries TRBV7-2 and TRBJ2-1, with D possibly being TRBD1 (5 bases). V lost 1 base and J lost 7, with 11 bases in between. Looked up from germline, CDR1 is SGHTA and CDR2 is FQGNSA. The CDR3 loop spans 14 amino acids. CDR3 sequence (DNA): TGTGCCAGCAGCTTAGGGGGCGCATTTAATGAGCAGTTCTTC. Amino acid sequence: CASSLGGAFNEQFF.

This sequence joins TRBV27 and TRBJ2-7; tentative D call: TRBD2 (7 bases). Germline V lookup: CDR1 MNHEY, CDR2 SMNVEV (reference sequence). The V and J ends lost 5 bases and 3 bases respectively, with 11 bases between them. The CDR3 covers 13 residues. As DNA, the CDR3 is TGTGCCAGCAGTCAGAGGGGGGGCTACGAGCAGTACGTC. This gives the protein CASSQRGGYEQYV.

Only a few counts were recorded for this clone. This chain connects TRBV5-8 to TRBJ1-6; TRBD1 matches 7 bases. V shed 4 bases, J shed 0 bases, and the junction held 7 bases outside the gene matches. CDR3 length: 17 amino acids. Germline-derived CDR1 and CDR2 are SGHTS and YDEGEE. The CDR3 loop is CASSPGTVSSYNSPLHF. Here the CDR3 DNA reads TGTGCCAGCAGCCCTGGGACAGTCAGCTCCTATAATTCACCCCTCCACTTT. Complete variable domain (other parts from reference TRBV5-8 and TRBJ1-6): EAGVTQSPTHLIKTRGQQATLRCSPISGHTSVYWYQQALGLGLQFLLWYDEGEERNRGNFPPRFSGRQFPNYSSELNVNALELEDSALYLCASSPGTVSSYNSPLHFGNGTRLTVT.

The V and J genes are TRBV7-2 and TRBJ1-3, with 7 bases matching TRBD1. The CDR3 spans 15 residues. J lost 3 bases, V lost 2 bases, and 4 bases had no gene match. From germline, CDR1 is SGHTA and CDR2 FQGNSA. Here the CDR3 DNA reads TGTGCCAGCAGCTTATCGGGACAGCTTGGAAACACCATATATTTT. Its protein is CASSLSGQLGNTIYF.

The chain recombines TRBV25-1 with TRBJ1-2; unclear D gene. The CDR3 totals 14 residues. The V end was cut by 1 base, the J end by 7 bases, with 13 bases between. Germline V CDR1 and CDR2: MGHDK, SYGVNS. The DNA of the CDR3 is TGTGCCAGCAGTGAATTGGCAGATCGTGCTGGCTACACCTTC. This translates into CASSELADRAGYTF.